This T cell receptor beta chain was sequenced for a study of CD8+CD57+ T cells in acquired aplastic anemia. About the research overall: The sorted CD4+ and CD8+ cells yielded an average around 3.2 ug of DNA.

For sequencing, patients were chosen who had shown expansion of CD8+CD57+ cells by flow cytometry. Among the patients, all had severe acquired aplastic anemia. Blood sampling was performed on the patients, and none of them had received therapy by then. Points from the study as a whole: Between patients and controls, about 30 CD8+ CDR3 sequences were found in common.

This CDR3 is built from 14 residues. The germline V gene encodes CDR1 SEHNR and CDR2 FQNEAQ (reference sequence). TCR beta VDJ and CDR3 were profiled, and genomic DNA was the template. Each CDR3 protein is one row after TCRdb ran MiXCR on the reads. Among 200,000 to 300,000 distinct CDR3 sequences listed, roughly 80% were seen once. Concerning this clonotype itself: Its antigen remains unknown. An end of the junction differs from the germline gene, which may be a read error.

The gene calls are TRBV7-9 and TRBJ2-5; 7 positions match TRBD1. This TCR derives from a human donor with aplastic anemia. Source material: sorted CD4+, CD8+, or CD8+CD57+ T cells (not recorded which) from PBMCs. The CDR3: CATSAGTAAMTIYF. CDR3 DNA: TGTGCCACCAGCGCCGGGACAGCGGCTATGACAATCTACTTC. Together with reference TRBV7-9 and TRBJ2-5, the CDR3 gives the full variable domain: DTGVSQNPRHKITKRGQNVTFRCDPISEHNRLYWYRQTLGQGPEFLTYFQNEAQLEKSRLLSDRFSAERPKGSFSTLEIQRTEQGDSAMYLCATSAGTAAMTIYFGPGTRLLVL.